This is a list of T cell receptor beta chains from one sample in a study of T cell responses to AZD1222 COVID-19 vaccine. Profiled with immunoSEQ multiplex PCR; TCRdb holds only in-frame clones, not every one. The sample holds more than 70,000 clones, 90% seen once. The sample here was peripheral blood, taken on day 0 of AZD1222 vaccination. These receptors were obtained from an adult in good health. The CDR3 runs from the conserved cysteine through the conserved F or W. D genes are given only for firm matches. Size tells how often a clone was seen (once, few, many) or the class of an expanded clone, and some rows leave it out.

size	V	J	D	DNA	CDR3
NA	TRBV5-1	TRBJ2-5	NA	TGCGCCAGCAGTTCCAGGGCAACCTTTGAAGAGACCCAGTACTTC	CASSSRATFEETQYF
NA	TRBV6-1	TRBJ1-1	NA	TGTGCCAGCAGTGAAGGACCGCTGAACACTGAAGCTTTCTTT	CASSEGPLNTEAFF
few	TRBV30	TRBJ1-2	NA	TGTGCCTGGAGGCCCGATCTACTTACCACCTATGGCTACACCTTC	CAWRPDLLTTYGYTF
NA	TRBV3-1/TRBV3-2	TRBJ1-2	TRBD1	TGTGCCAGCACCCGGGGACAGGGGGCTTTTGGCTACACCTTC	CASTRGQGAFGYTF
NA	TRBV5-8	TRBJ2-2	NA	TGTGCCAGCAGCTTGTTCAGGAAGAACACCGGGGAGCTGTTTTTT	CASSLFRKNTGELFF
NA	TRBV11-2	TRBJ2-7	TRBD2	TGTGCCAGCAGCCTAAGAGGGCGGGAGGGAACCTACGAGCAGTACTTC	CASSLRGREGTYEQYF
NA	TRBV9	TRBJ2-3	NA	TGTGCCAGCAGCGGAACACCCGGGTCTAAGGATACGCAGTATTTT	CASSGTPGSKDTQYF
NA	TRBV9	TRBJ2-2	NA	TGTGCCAGCAGCGCTAACAGGGACTGGGACACCGGGGAGCTGTTTTTT	CASSANRDWDTGELFF
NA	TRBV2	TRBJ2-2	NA	TGTGCCAGCAGTGAAGAGAGGAACACCGGGGAGCTGTTTTTT	CASSEERNTGELFF
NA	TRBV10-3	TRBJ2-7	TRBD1	TGTGCCACCCACAGGGGTTTCGAGCAGTACTTC	CATHRGFEQYF
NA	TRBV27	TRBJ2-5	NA	TGTGCCAGCAGTCGCCAAACTGCCCCGGGGACCCAGTACTTC	CASSRQTAPGTQYF
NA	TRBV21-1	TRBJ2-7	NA	TGTGCCAGCAGCAGTTCTATAGCGGGAGTACACGAGCAGTACTTC	CASSSSIAGVHEQYF
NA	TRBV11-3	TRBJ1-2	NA	TGTGCCAGCAGCTTAGGAAGGGGGTCCTATGGCTACACCTTC	CASSLGRGSYGYTF
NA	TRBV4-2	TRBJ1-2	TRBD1	TGTGCCAGCAGCCAAGATAGGCAGGGGGCGATCTATGGCTACACCTTC	CASSQDRQGAIYGYTF
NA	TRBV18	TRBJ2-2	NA	TGTGCCAGCTCACCGGGGGGGCCGTACACCGGGGAGCTGTTTTTT	CASSPGGPYTGELFF
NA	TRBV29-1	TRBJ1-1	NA	TGCAGCGTTGTTGTACGGCAGAACACTGAAGCTTTCTTT	CSVVVRQNTEAFF